This T cell receptor (beta chain) is from a study of cytomegalovirus exposure and HLA in healthy donors. Study-wide background: Early released data had about 80 million unique TCRs, all coming from HLA-typed donors.

Remarks on this clone: The target antigen is unknown.

General study findings and limits: Some V segments, TRBV6-2 and TRBV6-3 among them, were indistinguishable and were therefore excluded. Some public TCRs appeared in many individuals, while most sequences were rare.

With 60 Vbeta and 13 Jbeta primers, the PCR was carried out. Assay used: immunoSEQ multiplex PCR; TCRdb lists only in-frame clones, some missing. Seen here are about 180,000 clones, around 80% observed once, and the top ten hold about 2.4%. Though nominally healthy at sampling, donors likely had unrecorded immune exposures. The V gene's germline CDR1 is SEHNR and CDR2 FQNEAQ (reference sequence). The V gene end was trimmed by 6 bases and the J gene end by 4 bases; junction bases not matched to a gene: 2. The CDR3 sequence is 13 residues long. The chain couples TRBV7-9 to TRBJ1-4; 7 bases align to TRBD1. The sample taken for sequencing was PBMCs. The sequence derives from a male donor in good health and CMV-seronegative. The CDR3 coding sequence is TGTGCCAGCAGGCAGGGGGATAATGAAAAACTGTTTTTT. Translated: CASRQGDNEKLFF.